Shown below are 26 T cell receptor beta chains from a single sample sequenced in a study of cytomegalovirus exposure and HLA in healthy donors. PCR primers comprised 60 Vbeta and 13 Jbeta primers. Data came from immunoSEQ multiplex PCR; TCRdb stores just in-frame clones and leaves some out. The sample includes around 150,000 clones, around 80% of them seen just once. The specimen sequenced was PBMCs. These receptors came from a male donor in good health and CMV-seronegative.

V usage is TRBV11-1 and J usage is TRBJ1-4, with unresolved D. Trimming shortened V by 1 base and J by 8 bases, and 17 bases separated the two germline ends. CDR1 is SGHAT, CDR2 FQDESV, per germline (reference sequence). The CDR3 covers 16 residues. The CDR3 DNA is TGTGCCAGCAGCTTAGGTCGGACGGGAGGATACGAAAAACTGTTTTTT. Translated, it gives CASSLGRTGGYEKLFF. Based on the CDR3 plus reference TRBV11-1 and TRBJ1-4, the full variable domain is EAEVAQSPRYKITEKSQAVAFWCDPISGHATLYWYRQILGQGPELLVQFQDESVVDDSQLPKDRFSAERLKGVDSTLKIQPAELGDSAMYLCASSLGRTGGYEKLFFGSGTQLSVL.

This clone turned up a few times. This sequence joins TRBV19 and TRBJ2-7, with D perhaps matching TRBD2 (6 bases). The CDR3 sequence is 11 residues long. V was shortened by 3 bases and J by 9 bases, with 9 bases between the two germline ends. The germline gives CDR1 LNHDA, CDR2 SQIVND (reference sequence). The chain's CDR3 is CASSMGGVQYF. The CDR3 DNA reads as TGTGCCAGTAGTATGGGGGGTGTGCAGTACTTC.

Points on this clone: The sample holds other DNA sequences that translate to the same CDR3. This sequence joins TRBV28 and TRBJ1-3, with a weak D call TRBD1 (5 bases). The length of the CDR3 is 15 residues. V was clipped by 5 bases and J by 0 bases, with 11 bases between them. Germline-derived CDR1 and CDR2 are MDHEN and SYDVKM. The CDR3 region has the DNA TGTGCCAGCAGTCTTACCGGGGGCTCTGGAAACACCATATATTTT. Amino acid sequence: CASSLTGGSGNTIYF.

This clone has more than one count but fewer than ten. The chain combines TRBV7-9 with TRBJ2-1, with 13 bases lining up with TRBD2. J lost 7 bases, V lost 4 bases, and 4 bases had no gene match. Germline lookup yields CDR1 SEHNR and CDR2 FQNEAQ (reference sequence). This CDR3 contains 15 residues. CDR3 loop: CASSSSGLAGNEQFF. Here the CDR3 DNA reads TGTGCCAGCAGCTCATCGGGACTAGCGGGAAATGAGCAGTTCTTC. Full variable domain (rest looked up from reference TRBV7-9 and TRBJ2-1): DTGVSQNPRHKITKRGQNVTFRCDPISEHNRLYWYRQTLGQGPEFLTYFQNEAQLEKSRLLSDRFSAERPKGSFSTLEIQRTEQGDSAMYLCASSSSGLAGNEQFFGPGTRLTVL.

The J gene is TRBJ2-4, the V gene TRBV5-8; D is perhaps TRBD1 (5 bases). Germline V CDR1 and CDR2: SGHTS, YDEGEE. There are 14 residues in the CDR3. V lost 1 base, J lost 1 base, and 6 bases lay in between. In nucleotides, the CDR3 is TGTGCCAGCAGCTTGTCAGGGGCCAAAAACATTCAGTACTTC. This codes for CASSLSGAKNIQYF.

There are a few counts of this clone. The V and J genes are TRBV7-9 and TRBJ2-1, with TRBD2 matching 8 bases. CDR3 length: 15 residues. The V gene end was trimmed by 5 bases and the J gene end by 4 bases; junction bases not matched to a gene: 7. Germline V gene data show CDR1 as SEHNR and CDR2 as FQNEAQ (reference sequence). The CDR3 nucleotides read TGTGCCAGCAGCCTAGGTAGCGGGAATTACAATGAGCAGTTCTTC. Translating it yields CASSLGSGNYNEQFF.

A word on this clone: The sample has other DNA sequences that encode this CDR3 too. This CDR3 is CASSLTGSYEQYF. CDR3 coding DNA: TGTGCCAGCAGTTTAACCGGTTCCTACGAGCAGTACTTC. The chain carries TRBV27 and TRBJ2-7; no firm D call. The CDR3 is made up of 13 amino acids. Germline CDR1 and CDR2: MNHEY and SMNVEV (reference sequence). The ends were cut back, 2 bases at V and 1 base at J, with 6 bases in the middle.

The V and J genes are TRBV5-4 and TRBJ2-2; 8 positions match TRBD1. Germline V gene lookup returns CDR1 SGHNT and CDR2 YYREEE (reference sequence). Losses at the gene ends were 0 bases for V and 5 bases for J; bases not matched to a gene: 9. This CDR3 has 17 residues. As DNA, the CDR3 is TGTGCCAGCAGCTTGGGAGGCGGACAGGGAGGAACCGGGGAGCTGTTTTTT. As protein: CASSLGGGQGGTGELFF.

V and J are TRBV4-3 and TRBJ2-7; D might be TRBD1 (5 bases). CDR1 and CDR2 from the germline V gene are LGHNA and YSLEER. Trimming stripped 2 bases from V and 5 bases from J, with 16 bases between. This CDR3 has 15 residues. CDR3 sequence (DNA): TGCGCCAGCAGCCAATTGGGGCAGGTATTCAACGAGCAGTACTTC. Translation gives CASSQLGQVFNEQYF.

The chain has TRBV15 and TRBJ1-1; TRBD1 matches 9 bases. The germline V gene encodes CDR1 LNHNV and CDR2 YYDKDF (reference sequence). V shed 3 bases, J shed 8 bases, and the junction held 10 bases outside the gene matches. The CDR3 totals 15 residues. Here the CDR3 reads CATSSPGQGGLEAFF. In DNA form, the CDR3 reads TGTGCCACCAGCAGTCCGGGACAGGGTGGTCTCGAAGCTTTCTTT.

This chain connects TRBV7-9 to TRBJ1-5; tentatively, D is TRBD1 (6 bases). Germline CDR1 is SEHNR and CDR2 is FQNEAQ (reference sequence). V gave up 5 bases and J gave up 1 base, with 12 bases separating them. The CDR3 is 15 residues long. For the CDR3, the DNA is TGTGCCAGCAGCCCCACAGGGTCCAGCAATCAGCCCCAGCATTTT. Encoded protein: CASSPTGSSNQPQHF.

The chain employs TRBV9 and TRBJ1-5, with 10 bases that match TRBD1. Germline V gene lookup returns CDR1 SGDLS and CDR2 YYNGEE. V shed 3 bases, J shed 3 bases, and the junction held 3 bases outside the gene matches. This CDR3 is built from 15 residues. The CDR3 DNA reads as TGTGCCAGCAGCGGGACAGGGGGGACCAATCAGCCCCAGCATTTT. It codes for CASSGTGGTNQPQHF.

This clone has just a few counts. The chain links TRBV2 to TRBJ1-5; 8 positions agree with TRBD1. Trimming cost V 6 bases and J 6 bases; bases outside gene matches: 16. The CDR3 totals 17 residues. The germline V gene has CDR1 SNHLY and CDR2 FYNNEI. The CDR3 nucleotides read TGTGCCAGCAGACTGGACAGGGAATCCGGGCTGGCTCAGCCCCAGCATTTT. Translated, it gives CASRLDRESGLAQPQHF.

This chain connects TRBV4-2 to TRBJ1-2; 9 bases agree with TRBD1. The trim removed 2 bases at V and 3 bases at J, leaving 10 bases unmatched. There are 17 residues in the CDR3. Germline CDR1 is LGHNA and CDR2 is YNFKEQ. The chain's CDR3 is CASSQNDFGTGYYGYTF. The DNA for the CDR3 is TGTGCCAGCAGCCAAAACGATTTTGGGACAGGGTACTATGGCTACACCTTC.

J is TRBJ2-1 and V is TRBV6-1; D might be TRBD1 (6 bases). CDR3 length equals 15 residues. The V end was cut by 7 bases, the J end by 9 bases, with 22 bases between. Germline V gene data show CDR1 as MNHNS and CDR2 as SASEGT. The CDR3: CASTPSPGTPLEQFF. The CDR3 nucleotides read TGTGCCAGCACCCCAAGCCCAGGGACACCACTTGAGCAGTTCTTC.

In this sample, this clone turned up a few times. The chain uses TRBV19 and TRBJ2-3; D ambiguous. This CDR3 is 11 amino acids long. Trimming shortened V by 10 bases and J by 4 bases, and 9 bases separated the two germline ends. Germline CDR1 is LNHDA and CDR2 is SQIVND (reference sequence). CDR3 in amino acids: CATLYADTQYF. CDR3 coding DNA: TGTGCCACCCTATATGCAGATACGCAGTATTTT. The full variable domain, in which reference TRBV19 and TRBJ2-3 provide the parts outside the CDR3, is DGGITQSPKYLFRKEGQNVTLSCEQNLNHDAMYWYRQDPGQGLRLIYYSQIVNDFQKGDIAEGYSVSREKKESFPLTVTSAQKNPTAFYLCATLYADTQYFGPGTRLTVL.

The genes are TRBV7-8 and TRBJ2-5; possible D gene TRBD2, 5 bases. This CDR3 is built from 15 residues. Per germline, CDR1 SGHVS and CDR2 FQNEAQ. The V gene lost 4 bases and the J gene lost 7 bases, with 19 bases spanning the gap. This CDR3 reads CASSSVNRGVGTQYF. CDR3 DNA: TGTGCCAGCAGCTCCGTAAACCGGGGAGTGGGGACCCAGTACTTC. The complete variable domain, with remaining parts taken from reference TRBV7-8 and TRBJ2-5, reads GAGVSQSPRYKVAKRGQDVALRCDPISGHVSLFWYQQALGQGPEFLTYFQNEAQLDKSGLPSDRFFAERPEGSVSTLKIQRTQQEDSAVYLCASSSVNRGVGTQYFGPGTRLLVL.

This clone showed up just once. The chain is built from TRBV7-3 and TRBJ1-5, with 7 nucleotides matching TRBD1. V trimming: 5 bases; J trimming: 5 bases; junction bases outside the gene matches: 3. CDR1 SGHTA and CDR2 FQGTGA come from the germline V gene. The CDR3 covers 13 residues. This CDR3 reads CASSGDRDQPQHF. The CDR3 DNA sequence: TGTGCCAGCAGCGGTGACAGGGATCAGCCCCAGCATTTT.

The genes are TRBV6-5 and TRBJ2-5; 8 nucleotides match TRBD2. The CDR3 is 15 amino acids. The V segment lost 2 bases and the J segment 0 bases; nucleotides outside the gene matches: 2. CDR1 MNHEY and CDR2 SVGAGI come from the germline V gene. The CDR3 region is CASSYSGGNQETQYF. Here the CDR3 DNA reads TGTGCCAGCAGTTACAGCGGGGGTAACCAAGAGACCCAGTACTTC.

The chain joins TRBV7-9 to TRBJ1-2, with 9 bases aligning to TRBD1. CDR3 length equals 14 residues. The V gene's germline CDR1 is SEHNR and CDR2 FQNEAQ (reference sequence). The junction had 7 bases not matched to a gene; V was cut back by 5 bases and J by 6 bases. CDR3 DNA: TGTGCCAGCAGCCAAACCGGGACAGGGCATGGCTACACCTTC. Translated, it gives CASSQTGTGHGYTF.

The sample holds a few counts of this clone. V and J are TRBV13 and TRBJ2-1; D may be TRBD1 (6 bases). V lost 1 base, J lost 10 bases, and 14 bases lay in between. This CDR3 has 14 amino acids. From germline, CDR1 is PRHDT and CDR2 FYEKMQ (reference sequence). CDR3 sequence (DNA): TGTGCCAGCAGCTTAGAGGGCAGGGGTCAAGAGCAGTTCTTC. This encodes CASSLEGRGQEQFF.

CDR3 residues: CASRFQGQPQHF. CDR3 DNA: TGTGCCAGTAGGTTTCAGGGTCAGCCCCAGCATTTT. The chain combines TRBV19 with TRBJ1-5, with TRBD1 as a possible D gene (5 bases). V was clipped by 6 bases and J by 6 bases, with 9 bases between them. This CDR3 comprises 12 residues. Looked up from germline, CDR1 is LNHDA and CDR2 is SQIVND (reference sequence).

The genes are TRBV18 and TRBJ1-2; no reliable D call. The CDR3 has 14 residues. The V gene's germline CDR1 is KGHSH and CDR2 LQKENI. V was cut by 3 bases and J by 1 base, with 9 bases left in between. For the CDR3, the DNA is TGTGCCAGCTCACCGCGTGAGGTTAACTATGGCTACACCTTC. Translating gives CASSPREVNYGYTF.

This sequence joins TRBV15 and TRBJ2-7; 12 nucleotides match TRBD2. Per the germline V gene, CDR1 is LNHNV and CDR2 is YYDKDF (reference sequence). The trim removed 2 bases at V and 2 bases at J, leaving 1 base unmatched. This CDR3 comprises 15 residues. The CDR3 is CATSRTSGGPYEQYF. CDR3 DNA: TGTGCCACCAGCAGAACTAGCGGGGGGCCCTACGAGCAGTACTTC. The full variable domain, in which reference TRBV15 and TRBJ2-7 provide the parts outside the CDR3, is DAMVIQNPRYQVTQFGKPVTLSCSQTLNHNVMYWYQQKSSQAPKLLFHYYDKDFNNEADTPDNFQSRRPNTSFCFLDIRSPGLGDTAMYLCATSRTSGGPYEQYFGPGTRLTVT.

The V and J genes are TRBV7-9 and TRBJ2-1; 9 nucleotides match TRBD2. The CDR3 covers 16 residues. The V and J ends lost 5 bases and 8 bases, in that order; junction bases with no gene match: 13. Germline V CDR1 and CDR2: SEHNR, FQNEAQ (reference sequence). The CDR3 bases are TGTGCCAGCAGCAAGCCGCTAGCGGGGCCCTGGGATGAGCAGTTCTTC. Translated: CASSKPLAGPWDEQFF.

V and J are TRBV27 and TRBJ1-2, with 7 bases fitting TRBD1. The CDR3 is made up of 13 amino acids. CDR1 MNHEY and CDR2 SMNVEV come from the germline V gene (reference sequence). The J segment lost 1 base and the V segment lost 5 bases, leaving 1 base of the junction unmatched. Here the CDR3 DNA reads TGTGCCAGCAGTCACAGGGGTAACTATGGCTACACCTTC. Its translation: CASSHRGNYGYTF.